This TCR beta chain was profiled in a study of blood T cells in healthy people across ages. Next came a second PCR, run for about 6 to 11 cycles, which used a sample-barcoded 5' primer along with a J-beta primer mix. A 12-random-nucleotide template-switch adaptor tagged each cDNA molecule. TCRdb re-derived calls from the 5' RACE reads in MiXCR, one entry per CDR3 protein. The top ten hold less than 2.5% of the sample, which has roughly 2 million distinct CDR3 sequences, about 50% seen once. CDR1 and CDR2 (germline): DFQATT, SNEGSKA (reference sequence). V shed 5 bases and J 5 bases; nucleotides not matched to a gene: 12. CDR3 length: 16 residues.

The TCR sequence derives from a woman aged 40 to 55 in good health. The chain joins TRBV20-1 to TRBJ2-3, with 11 bases that match TRBD1. Sequencing used blood. The CDR3, as DNA: TGCAGTGCTGGGATTCTGGACAGGGGGCTCGGAGATACGCAGTATTTT. Its translation: CSAGILDRGLGDTQYF.